The rows below give T cell receptor beta chains drawn from one sample of a study of immune cell composition in non-small cell lung cancer. Generated by immunoSEQ multiplex PCR, the TCRdb table keeps only in-frame clones and is missing some. In the table there are about 11,000 clones, around 64% of which are singletons. Sequencing input: lung tumor tissue. These receptors all come from a human donor with non-small cell lung cancer. Both conserved end residues are part of each CDR3. A D gene is named only where the DNA matches it firmly. The size of a clone is reported for some rows only, either as once, few or many, or as a class for expanded clones.

D	length	J	V	size	DNA	CDR3
NA	13	TRBJ1-5	TRBV5-5	large	TGTGCCAGCAGCTTGGCCCCAGAACGGGCCCAGCATTTT	CASSLAPERAQHF
NA	15	TRBJ2-7	TRBV28	NA	TGTGCCAGCAGTTTTGCGGAGAGGCGGTTTTACGAGCAGTACTTC	CASSFAERRFYEQYF
TRBD2	15	TRBJ2-1	TRBV9	few	TGTGCCAGCAGCGTAGGGACTAGCGCCTACAATGAGCAGTTCTTC	CASSVGTSAYNEQFF
TRBD2	15	TRBJ2-1	TRBV6-6	NA	TGTGCCAGCAGGAGCGGGATAGGGTCCTACAATGAGCAGTTCTTC	CASRSGIGSYNEQFF
TRBD2	16	TRBJ2-4	TRBV7-2	NA	TGTGCCAGCAGCTACAGCGGGGGCAGTTCGGAAAACATTCAGTACTTC	CASSYSGGSSENIQYF
TRBD2	14	TRBJ2-3	TRBV30	few	TGTGCCTGGGGACTAGCGGGAGCCACAGATACGCAGTATTTT	CAWGLAGATDTQYF
NA	11	TRBJ2-5	TRBV7-8	NA	TGTGCCAGCGGTCTACAAGAGACCCAGTACTTC	CASGLQETQYF
TRBD2	15	TRBJ2-7	TRBV2	NA	TGTGCCAGCAGCGGGGGGTCTAGCGGGGTTCTGAAGCAGTACTTC	CASSGGSSGVLKQYF
TRBD1	16	TRBJ2-5	TRBV7-2	NA	TGTGCCAGCAGCTCGATGGCACGGACAGGGAAGGAGACCCAGTACTTC	CASSSMARTGKETQYF
NA	14	TRBJ2-7	TRBV18	once	TGTGCCAGCTCACCAACCTCTACAGCACACGAGCAGTACTTC	CASSPTSTAHEQYF
NA	16	TRBJ1-3	TRBV7-2	few	TGTGCCAGCATCTTAAACGGGGGGTTCTCTGGAAACACCATATATTTT	CASILNGGFSGNTIYF
NA	15	TRBJ2-1	TRBV12-5	NA	TGTGCTAGTGGCCCCCTCGGACTCACGACCAGTGAGCAGTTCTTC	CASGPLGLTTSEQFF
NA	16	TRBJ2-3	TRBV11-2	NA	TGTGCCAGCAGCTCCGTTAGCGGTTCTAGCACAGATACGCAGTATTTT	CASSSVSGSSTDTQYF